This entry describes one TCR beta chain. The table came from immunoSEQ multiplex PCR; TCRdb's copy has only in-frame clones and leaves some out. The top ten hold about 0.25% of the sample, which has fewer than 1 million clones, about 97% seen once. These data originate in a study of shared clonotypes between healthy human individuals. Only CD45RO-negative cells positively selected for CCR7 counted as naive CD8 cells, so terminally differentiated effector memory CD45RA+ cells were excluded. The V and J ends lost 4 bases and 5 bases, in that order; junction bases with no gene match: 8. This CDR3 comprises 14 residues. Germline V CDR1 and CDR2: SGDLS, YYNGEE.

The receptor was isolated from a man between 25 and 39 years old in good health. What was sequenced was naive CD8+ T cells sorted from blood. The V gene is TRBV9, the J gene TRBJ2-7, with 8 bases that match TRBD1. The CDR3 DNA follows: TGTGCCAGCAGCAGAGCCGACAGGGGCGACGAGCAGTACTTC. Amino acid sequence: CASSRADRGDEQYF.